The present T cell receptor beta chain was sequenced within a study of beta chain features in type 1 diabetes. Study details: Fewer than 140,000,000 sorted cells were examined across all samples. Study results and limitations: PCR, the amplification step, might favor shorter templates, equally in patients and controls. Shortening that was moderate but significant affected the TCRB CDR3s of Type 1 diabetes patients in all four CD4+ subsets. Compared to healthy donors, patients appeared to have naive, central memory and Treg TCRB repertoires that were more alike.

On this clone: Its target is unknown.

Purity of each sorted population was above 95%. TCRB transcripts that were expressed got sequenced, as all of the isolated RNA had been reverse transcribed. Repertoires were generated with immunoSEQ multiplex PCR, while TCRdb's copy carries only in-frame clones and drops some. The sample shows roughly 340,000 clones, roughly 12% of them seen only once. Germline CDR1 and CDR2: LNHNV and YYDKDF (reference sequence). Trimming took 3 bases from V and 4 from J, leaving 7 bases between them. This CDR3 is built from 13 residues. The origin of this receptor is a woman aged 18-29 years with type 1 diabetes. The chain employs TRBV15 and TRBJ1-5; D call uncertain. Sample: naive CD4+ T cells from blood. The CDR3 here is CATSRRENQPQHF. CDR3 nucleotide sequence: TGTGCCACCAGCAGGAGGGAAAATCAGCCCCAGCATTTT.